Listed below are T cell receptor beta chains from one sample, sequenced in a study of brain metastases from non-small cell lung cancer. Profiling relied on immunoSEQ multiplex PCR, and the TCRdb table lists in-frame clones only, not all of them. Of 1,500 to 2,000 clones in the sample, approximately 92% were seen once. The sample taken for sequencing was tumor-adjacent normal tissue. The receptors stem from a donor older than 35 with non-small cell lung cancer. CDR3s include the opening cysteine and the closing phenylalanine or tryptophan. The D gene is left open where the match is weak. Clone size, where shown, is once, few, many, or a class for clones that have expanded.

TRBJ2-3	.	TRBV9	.	TGTGCCAGCAGCGTAGAACAGCGCACAGATACGCAGTATTTT	CASSVEQRTDTQYF
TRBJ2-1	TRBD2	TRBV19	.	TGTGCCAGTAGTCCGAGACTAGCGGGAAAGGAGCAGTTCTTC	CASSPRLAGKEQFF
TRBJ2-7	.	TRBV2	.	TGTGCCAGCAGTGAAATCTACGAGCAGTACTTC	CASSEIYEQYF
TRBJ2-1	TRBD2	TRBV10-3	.	TGTGCCGCGGGGGGGACTGGAAACAATGAGCAGTTCTTC	CAAGGTGNNEQFF
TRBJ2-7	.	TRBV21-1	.	TGTGCCAGCAGGCAATTGCTAGCTACACGGTTAGACGAGCAGTACTTC	CASRQLLATRLDEQYF
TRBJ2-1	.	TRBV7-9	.	TGTGCCAGCAGCTTCACAGTGTATGAGCAGTTCTTC	CASSFTVYEQFF
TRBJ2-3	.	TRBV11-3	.	TGTGCCAGCAGCCCCCGGGGGATAGATACGCAGTATTTT	CASSPRGIDTQYF
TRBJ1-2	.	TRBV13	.	TGTGCCAGCAGCCCCGACGGAGATGGCTACACCTTC	CASSPDGDGYTF
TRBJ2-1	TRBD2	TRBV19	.	TGTGCCAGTAGATCCTCAATTGGGCGGGAGGCCTACAATGAGCAGTTCTTC	CASRSSIGREAYNEQFF
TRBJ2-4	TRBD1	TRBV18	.	TGTGCCAGCTCACCACCCTCAGGGGGTAACATTCAGTACTTC	CASSPPSGGNIQYF
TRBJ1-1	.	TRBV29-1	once	TGCAGCGCGGGACGAGTCGTAGGAACTGAAGCTTTCTTT	CSAGRVVGTEAFF
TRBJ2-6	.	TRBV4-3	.	TGCGCCAGCAGCCAAGATATAAGGGGGGCTGGGGCCAACGTCCTGACTTTC	CASSQDIRGAGANVLTF
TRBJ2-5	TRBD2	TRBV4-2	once	TGTGCCAGCAGCCAAGGGACTAGTGGGGAGACCCAGTACTTC	CASSQGTSGETQYF
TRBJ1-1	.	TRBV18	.	TGTGCCAGCTCACCACGGACAGAGAACACTGAAGCTTTCTTT	CASSPRTENTEAFF
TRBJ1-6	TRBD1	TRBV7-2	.	TGTGCCAGCAGCTCAGAGACAGGGGTTGGCTCACCCCTCCACTTT	CASSSETGVGSPLHF
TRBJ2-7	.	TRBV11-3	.	TGTGCCAGCAGCTTAGGTCCAGCGCGGGAGCAGTACTTC	CASSLGPAREQYF